One and the same sample provided the 26 T cell receptor beta chains below, sequenced in a study of blood T cells in healthy people across ages. PCR was performed a second time for roughly 7 to 12 cycles using a sample-barcoded 5' primer and a J-beta primer mix. TCRdb reprocessed the 5' RACE reads via MiXCR and lists one record per CDR3 protein. The table records about 810,000 distinct CDR3 sequences, approximately 35% of them present only once. Sequencing was done on a sample of blood. These receptors all come from a man aged 18 to 29 in good health.

A word on this clonotype: A much larger clone differs by one base, so this may be a read error. This sequence joins TRBV11-2 and TRBJ1-2, with D hard to call. Per the germline V gene, CDR1 is SGHAT and CDR2 is FQNNGV. This CDR3 is built from 13 residues. CDR3 sequence (DNA): TGTGCCACCAGCTTGAGGGCTAACTATGGCTACACCTTC. Protein sequence: CATSLRANYGYTF.

This chain uses TRBV5-4 with TRBJ2-1; D gene uncertain. Trimming took 5 bases from V and 10 from J, leaving 13 bases between them. The CDR3 runs to 12 residues. Germline CDR1 SGHNT, CDR2 YYREEE (reference sequence). The CDR3 sequence is CASRAEGVEQFF. CDR3 DNA: TGTGCCAGCAGGGCCGAAGGAGTCGAGCAGTTCTTC.

This clonotype was detected only once. V gene TRBV5-1 combines with J gene TRBJ2-2; TRBD2 matches 12 bases. The CDR3 has 16 residues. CDR1 is SGHRS and CDR2 is YFSETQ in the germline V gene. Trimming took 4 bases from V and 3 from J; bases not matched to a gene: 4. In DNA, the CDR3 is TGCGCCAGCAGCCTGACTAGCGGGGGATACACCGGGGAGCTGTTTTTT. This sequence encodes CASSLTSGGYTGELFF. Supplemented by reference TRBV5-1 and TRBJ2-2, the full variable domain reads KAGVTQTPRYLIKTRGQQVTLSCSPISGHRSVSWYQQTPGQGLQFLFEYFSETQRNKGNFPGRFSGRQFSNSRSEMNVSTLELGDSALYLCASSLTSGGYTGELFFGEGSRLTVL.

Many counts were recorded for this clonotype. The chain uses TRBV5-1 and TRBJ1-2; the match to TRBD1 covers 7 bases. The CDR3 runs 15 residues. Germline lookup yields CDR1 SGHRS and CDR2 YFSETQ. Trimming cost V 4 bases and J 2 bases; bases outside gene matches: 8. CDR3 in amino acids: CASSPTLQGNYGYTF. The CDR3 region has the DNA TGCGCCAGCAGCCCTACCCTACAGGGGAACTATGGCTACACCTTC.

The rearrangement joins TRBV15 to TRBJ2-1; TRBD2 might be the D (6 bases). This CDR3 contains 17 residues. The germline gives CDR1 LNHNV, CDR2 YYDKDF (reference sequence). V was trimmed by 4 bases and J by 0 bases, leaving 16 bases between them. CDR3 sequence (DNA): TGTGCCACCAGCATCCCCCTTGGGGACTTCTCCTACAATGAGCAGTTCTTC. Encoded protein: CATSIPLGDFSYNEQFF.

This clonotype was seen a handful of times. CDR3 nucleotides: TGTGCCAGCAGCCAGGGGACAGGAAACGTTAATTCACCCCTCCACTTT. Its translation is CASSQGTGNVNSPLHF. This sequence joins TRBV3-1 and TRBJ1-6; 8 positions match TRBD1. V lost 3 bases to trimming and J lost 6 bases; unmatched junction nucleotides: 7. CDR3 length: 16 residues. Germline assignment: CDR1 LGHDT and CDR2 YNNKEL (reference sequence).

In this sample, this clonotype turned up a few times. The V call is TRBV9, the J call TRBJ1-5; D remains ambiguous. The germline gives CDR1 SGDLS, CDR2 YYNGEE. V shed 0 bases and J shed 4 bases, with 8 bases lying between them. The CDR3 sequence is 14 residues long. The CDR3 DNA is TGTGCCAGCAGCGTAGACGGTTTAAATCAGCCCCAGCATTTT. This translates into CASSVDGLNQPQHF.

The chain combines TRBV3-1 with TRBJ2-5, with 15 positions matching TRBD2. The CDR3 covers 16 residues. Germline V gives CDR1 LGHDT, CDR2 YNNKEL (reference sequence). The J segment lost 5 bases and the V segment lost 7 bases, leaving 8 bases of the junction unmatched. The CDR3 is CASIPGLAGGEETQYF. The CDR3 DNA reads as TGTGCCAGCATACCGGGACTAGCGGGGGGTGAGGAGACCCAGTACTTC.

The chain carries TRBV4-2 and TRBJ1-2; D gene ambiguous. Looked up from germline, CDR1 is LGHNA and CDR2 is YNFKEQ. V was shortened by 0 bases and J by 2 bases, with 7 bases between the two germline ends. The CDR3 length is 14 residues. The CDR3 protein is CASSQELGNYGYTF. The CDR3 nucleotides read TGTGCCAGCAGCCAAGAATTGGGGAACTATGGCTACACCTTC.

Comment on this clonotype: A much larger clone lies a single base off, so this may be a read error. This chain links TRBV12-3 or TRBV12-4 with TRBJ1-2; D unresolved. The CDR3 has 14 residues. The CDR3 reads CAGSRPADNYGYTF. The CDR3 nucleotides are TGTGCCGGCAGCCGACCGGCGGACAACTATGGCTACACCTTC.

The V and J genes are TRBV12-3 or TRBV12-4 and TRBJ1-4, with D possibly TRBD1 on 5 matching bases. Trimming cost V 3 bases and J 5 bases, with 16 bases left between them. The CDR3 runs to 16 residues. The CDR3 protein is CASSLGGVRDNEKLFF. CDR3 DNA: TGTGCCAGCAGTTTGGGGGGGGTAAGGGACAATGAAAAACTGTTTTTT.

This clonotype was seen more than once but under ten times. This sequence joins TRBV7-9 and TRBJ2-2; D call uncertain. V lost 8 bases and J lost 3, with 13 bases in between. Germline assignment: CDR1 SEHNR and CDR2 FQNEAQ (reference sequence). This CDR3 has 14 residues. CDR3 protein: CASSRTPHTGELFF. CDR3 bases: TGTGCCAGCTCCCGCACTCCCCACACCGGGGAGCTGTTTTTT. Combining the CDR3 with reference TRBV7-9 and TRBJ2-2 gives the whole variable domain DTGVSQNPRHKITKRGQNVTFRCDPISEHNRLYWYRQTLGQGPEFLTYFQNEAQLEKSRLLSDRFSAERPKGSFSTLEIQRTEQGDSAMYLCASSRTPHTGELFFGEGSRLTVL.

This clonotype was observed many times. The chain joins TRBV10-3 to TRBJ2-3; D could derive from TRBD1 or TRBD2 (5 bases each). Per germline, CDR1 ENHRY and CDR2 SYGVKD. V lost 10 bases to trimming and J lost 0 bases, with 14 bases between them. CDR3 length equals 14 residues. CDR3 DNA sequence: TGTGCCACCTGCCGTGGGGGTAGCACAGATACGCAGTATTTT. Residues: CATCRGGSTDTQYF.

The rearrangement uses TRBV6-6 and TRBJ1-1; D ambiguous. There are 15 residues in the CDR3. Germline CDR1 and CDR2: MNHNY and SVGAGI (reference sequence). Deletions cut 4 bases from V and 3 bases from J, with 15 bases between. The CDR3 is CASSSHVGLDTEAFF. In nucleotides, the CDR3 is TGTGCCAGCAGTTCCCACGTGGGTTTGGACACTGAAGCTTTCTTT.

This clonotype was seen at least ten times. The chain is built from TRBV20-1 and TRBJ2-7, with D maybe TRBD1 (5 bases). The CDR3 length is 13 residues. V was cut by 6 bases and J by 0 bases, with 12 bases left in between. CDR1 is DFQATT, CDR2 SNEGSKA, per germline (reference sequence). Here the CDR3 DNA reads TGCAGTGCGAAAACAGGTTTCTCCTACGAGCAGTACTTC. Translated: CSAKTGFSYEQYF.

The chain uses TRBV5-1 and TRBJ2-5, with a tentative D call TRBD1 (6 bases). This CDR3 has 13 residues. Trimming removed 4 bases from V and 11 bases from J, with 18 bases in between. The germline gives CDR1 SGHRS, CDR2 YFSETQ. CDR3 region: CASSKGQNNEQYF. The CDR3 DNA follows: TGCGCCAGCAGCAAGGGACAAAACAATGAGCAGTACTTC. Full variable domain (remainder filled in from reference TRBV5-1 and TRBJ2-5): KAGVTQTPRYLIKTRGQQVTLSCSPISGHRSVSWYQQTPGQGLQFLFEYFSETQRNKGNFPGRFSGRQFSNSRSEMNVSTLELGDSALYLCASSKGQNNEQYFGPGTRLLVL.

This clonotype was found many times. CDR3 coding DNA: TGCGCCAGCAGCTCCACCGGGACTCCTTCCTACGAGCAGTACTTC. It specifies CASSSTGTPSYEQYF. The V call is TRBV5-1, the J call TRBJ2-7; D perhaps matches TRBD2 (6 bases). V dropped 3 bases and J dropped 1 base, with 14 bases sitting between them. This CDR3 is 15 amino acids long. Germline assignment: CDR1 SGHRS and CDR2 YFSETQ.

The sample holds a few counts of this clonotype. The V gene is TRBV7-9, the J gene TRBJ1-1; the match to TRBD1 covers 10 bases. There are 17 residues in the CDR3. V dropped 2 bases and J dropped 0; count of bases not matched to a gene: 6. Germline CDR1 reads SEHNR; CDR2 reads FQNEAQ (reference sequence). CDR3 sequence reads: CASSLLGTGVLNTEAFF. CDR3 nucleotide sequence: TGTGCCAGCAGCTTACTAGGGACAGGGGTATTGAACACTGAAGCTTTCTTT. The full variable domain, completed using reference TRBV7-9 and TRBJ1-1, is DTGVSQNPRHKITKRGQNVTFRCDPISEHNRLYWYRQTLGQGPEFLTYFQNEAQLEKSRLLSDRFSAERPKGSFSTLEIQRTEQGDSAMYLCASSLLGTGVLNTEAFFGQGTRLTVV.

The chain combines TRBV4-2 with TRBJ2-5; 7 bases fit TRBD2. Germline CDR1 is LGHNA and CDR2 is YNFKEQ. The CDR3 spans 14 residues. J was trimmed by 4 bases and V by 3 bases; bases with no gene match: 5. The CDR3: CASSHLGLGETQYF. CDR3 nucleotide sequence: TGTGCCAGCAGCCATTTAGGACTAGGAGAGACCCAGTACTTC.

This clonotype has a handful of counts. A read error may be the cause here, since a much bigger clone is one base away. The chain combines TRBV5-5 with TRBJ2-5, with unresolved D. This CDR3 is 14 amino acids long. Germline CDR1 reads SGHKS; CDR2 reads YYEKEE (reference sequence). Trimming removed 0 bases from V and 3 bases from J, with 9 bases in between. The CDR3 region is CASSLAPRKETQYF. CDR3 DNA sequence: TGTGCCAGCAGCTTGGCTCCCAGGAAAGAGACCCAGTACTTC.

The sample holds a few counts of this clonotype. The chain employs TRBV7-2 and TRBJ2-1, with TRBD1 matching over 7 bases. The CDR3 length is 13 residues. Germline V gene lookup returns CDR1 SGHTA and CDR2 FQGNSA. V shed 5 bases and J 6 bases; nucleotides not matched to a gene: 4. CDR3 amino acids: CASSVYRGNEQFF. In nucleotides, the CDR3 is TGTGCCAGCAGCGTTTACAGGGGCAATGAGCAGTTCTTC.

With respect to this clonotype: With a much larger clone just one base away, this may be a read error. V usage is TRBV6-5 and J usage is TRBJ2-1; the D is unclear. Deletions cut 0 bases from V and 13 bases from J, with 13 bases between. CDR3 length equals 13 residues. CDR1 is MNHEY and CDR2 is SVGAGI in the germline V gene. The CDR3, as DNA: TGTGCCAGCAGTTACTCGAGCATTAGGTCCCAGTTCTTC. Protein: CASSYSSIRSQFF.

This clonotype was detected a few times. The chain joins TRBV9 to TRBJ2-1; D may be TRBD2 (6 bases). With the DNA end fitting TRBJ2-7 better, the J assignment may be wrong. This CDR3 is 16 amino acids long. CDR1 and CDR2 from the germline V gene are SGDLS and YYNGEE. The CDR3 is CASSPQEGPSYNEQYF. The CDR3 DNA is TGTGCCAGCAGCCCCCAGGAGGGGCCCTCCTACAATGAGCAGTACTTC.

This chain connects TRBV12-5 to TRBJ1-1; D gene unclear. Trimming removed 6 bases at V and 1 base at J, with 12 bases between. The CDR3 length is 14 residues. Germline CDR1 and CDR2: LGHNT and FRNRAP. The CDR3 DNA sequence: TGTGCTAGTGGCTGGGGAGGGTCGAACACTGAAGCTTTCTTT. This translates into CASGWGGSNTEAFF.

Note on this clonotype: The CDR3 does not end in the conserved phenylalanine or tryptophan, so this is likely a read error. This chain uses TRBV6-5 with TRBJ1-2; TRBD1 agrees at 8 bases. V shed 2 bases and J 6 bases; nucleotides not matched to a gene: 11. The CDR3 has 16 residues. Germline-derived CDR1 and CDR2 are MNHEY and SVGAGI. The CDR3 coding sequence is TGTGCCAGCAGTTACGGACCCGGCAGGGGGCCCGATGGCTACACCTCC. Translation gives CASSYGPGRGPDGYTS.

This clonotype was counted only a few times. The J gene is TRBJ2-3, the V gene TRBV7-2; 7 positions match TRBD2. J gave up 6 bases and V 5 bases, and 8 bases lay outside the gene matches. This CDR3 has 14 amino acids. Germline V gene lookup returns CDR1 SGHTA and CDR2 FQGNSA. DNA for the CDR3: TGTGCCAGCAGCCCCCGACTAGCAGCTGATACGCAGTATTTT. Protein sequence: CASSPRLAADTQYF.